This T cell receptor beta chain was observed in a study of CD8+ T cells in alopecia areata. Study background: Affected scalp percentage gauged treated patients' severity. Study-level results: Significant decreases in scalp clonality and expanded CD8+ clones followed tofacitinib treatment.

Extracted RNA was reverse transcribed into cDNA, the sequencing template. Data came from immunoSEQ multiplex PCR; TCRdb stores just in-frame clones and leaves some out. The repertoire consists of a few thousand clones, with roughly three quarters occurring once and the leading ten covering around 5%. Specified treatment: oral pan-JAK inhibitor, 5-10 mg twice daily. Alopecia areata patients provided lesional scalp punch biopsies and peripheral blood, both collected for the study. CDR3 length equals 16 residues. Per germline, CDR1 SGHRS and CDR2 YFSETQ. V dropped 1 base and J dropped 2; count of bases not matched to a gene: 4. Remarks on this clone: Its antigen is undetermined.

The sample here was skin, taken at week 24, from a patient treated with tofacitinib. This TCR derives from a human donor with alopecia areata. The chain is built from TRBV5-1 and TRBJ2-1, with TRBD2 matching over 9 bases. In DNA, the CDR3 is TGCGCCAGCAGCTTGATACCTAGCGGGACCTACAATGAGCAGTTCTTC. Residues: CASSLIPSGTYNEQFF.